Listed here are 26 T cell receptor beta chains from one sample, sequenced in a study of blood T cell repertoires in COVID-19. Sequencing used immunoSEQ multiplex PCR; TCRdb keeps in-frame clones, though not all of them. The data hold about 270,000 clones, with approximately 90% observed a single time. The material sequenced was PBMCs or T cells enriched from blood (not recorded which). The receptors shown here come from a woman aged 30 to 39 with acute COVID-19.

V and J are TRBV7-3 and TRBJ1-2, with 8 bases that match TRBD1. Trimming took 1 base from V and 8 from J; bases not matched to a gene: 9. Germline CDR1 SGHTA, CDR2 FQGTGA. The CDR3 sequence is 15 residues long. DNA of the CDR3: TGTGCCAGCAGCTTAAAACATAGCGGACAGGGCGGCTACACCTTC. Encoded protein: CASSLKHSGQGGYTF.

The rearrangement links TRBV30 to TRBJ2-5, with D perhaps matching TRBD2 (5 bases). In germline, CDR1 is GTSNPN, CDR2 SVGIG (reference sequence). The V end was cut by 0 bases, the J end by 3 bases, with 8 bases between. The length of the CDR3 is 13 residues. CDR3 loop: CAWSVTGEETQYF. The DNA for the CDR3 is TGTGCCTGGAGTGTAACCGGGGAAGAGACCCAGTACTTC.

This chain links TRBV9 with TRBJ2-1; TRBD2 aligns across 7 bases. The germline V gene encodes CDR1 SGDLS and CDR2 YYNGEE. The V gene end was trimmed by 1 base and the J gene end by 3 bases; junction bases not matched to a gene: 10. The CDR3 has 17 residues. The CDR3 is CASSVSGMEVGYNEQFF. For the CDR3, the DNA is TGTGCCAGCAGCGTAAGCGGGATGGAGGTGGGCTACAATGAGCAGTTCTTC.

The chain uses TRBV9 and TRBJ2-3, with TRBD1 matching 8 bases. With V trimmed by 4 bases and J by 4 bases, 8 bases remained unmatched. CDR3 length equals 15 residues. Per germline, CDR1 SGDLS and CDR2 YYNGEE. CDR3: CASSSQGAGSDTQYF. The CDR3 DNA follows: TGTGCCAGCAGCTCCCAGGGGGCCGGGTCAGATACGCAGTATTTT.

This CDR3 reads CASSPGLAGERTQYF. The DNA for the CDR3 is TGCGCCAGCAGCCCCGGACTAGCGGGAGAGCGCACGCAGTATTTT. This chain joins TRBV4-1 and TRBJ2-3, with TRBD2 matching 13 bases. Germline V gene data show CDR1 as MGHRA and CDR2 as YSYEKL. The CDR3 has 15 amino acids. V shed 4 bases and J 9 bases; nucleotides not matched to a gene: 7.

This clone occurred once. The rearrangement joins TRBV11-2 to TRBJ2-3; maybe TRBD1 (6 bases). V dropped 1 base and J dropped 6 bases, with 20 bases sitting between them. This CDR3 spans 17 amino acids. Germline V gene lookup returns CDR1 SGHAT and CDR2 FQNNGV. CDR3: CASSLVRDIRVADTQYF. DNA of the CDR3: TGTGCCAGCAGCTTAGTCCGGGACATAAGGGTGGCCGATACGCAGTATTTT.

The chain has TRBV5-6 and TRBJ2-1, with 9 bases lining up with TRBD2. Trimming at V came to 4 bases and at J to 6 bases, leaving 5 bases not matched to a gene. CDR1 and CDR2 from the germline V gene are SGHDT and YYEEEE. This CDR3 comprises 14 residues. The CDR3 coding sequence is TGTGCCAGCAGCCCCGGGACTAGCCCCAATGAGCAGTTCTTC. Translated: CASSPGTSPNEQFF.

Here the CDR3 DNA reads TGTGCCAGCAGCTTTGCAACAGGGGATGCCTACACCTTC. Its protein is CASSFATGDAYTF. The chain employs TRBV7-9 and TRBJ1-2; the match to TRBD1 covers 7 bases. V dropped 3 bases and J dropped 10; count of bases not matched to a gene: 8. The CDR3 extends over 13 amino acids. Germline CDR1 SEHNR, CDR2 FQNEAQ (reference sequence).

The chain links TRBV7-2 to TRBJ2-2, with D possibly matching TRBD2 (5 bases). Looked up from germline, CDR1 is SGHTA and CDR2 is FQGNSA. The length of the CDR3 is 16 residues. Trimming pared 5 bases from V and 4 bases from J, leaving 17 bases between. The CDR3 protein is CASSRGTAPITGELFF. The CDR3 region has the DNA TGTGCCAGCAGCCGGGGAACTGCCCCAATCACCGGGGAGCTGTTTTTT.

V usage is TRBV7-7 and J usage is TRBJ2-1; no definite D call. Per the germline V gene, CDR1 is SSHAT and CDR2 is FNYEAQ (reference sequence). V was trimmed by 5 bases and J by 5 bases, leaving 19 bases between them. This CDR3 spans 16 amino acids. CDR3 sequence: CASSARLEGPDNEQFF. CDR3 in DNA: TGTGCCAGCAGCGCTCGACTGGAAGGTCCGGACAATGAGCAGTTCTTC.

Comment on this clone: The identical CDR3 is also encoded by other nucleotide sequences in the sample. CDR3 sequence: CASSGGTSTDTQYF. CDR3 in DNA: TGTGCCAGCAGCGGCGGGACTAGCACAGATACGCAGTATTTT. V gene TRBV9 combines with J gene TRBJ2-3; maybe TRBD2 (6 bases). CDR3 length: 14 amino acids. In germline, CDR1 is SGDLS, CDR2 YYNGEE. V was trimmed by 3 bases and J by 0 bases, leaving 8 bases between them.

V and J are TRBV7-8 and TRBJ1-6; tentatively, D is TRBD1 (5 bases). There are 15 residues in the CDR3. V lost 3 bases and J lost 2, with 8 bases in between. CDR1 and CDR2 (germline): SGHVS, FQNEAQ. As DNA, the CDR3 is TGTGCCAGCAGCTTCAGGGTCCCCTATAATTCACCCCTCCACTTT. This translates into CASSFRVPYNSPLHF.

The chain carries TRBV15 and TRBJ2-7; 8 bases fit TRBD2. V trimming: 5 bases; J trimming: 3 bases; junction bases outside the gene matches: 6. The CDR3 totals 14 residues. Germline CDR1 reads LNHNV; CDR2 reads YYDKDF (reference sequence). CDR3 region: CATSESGGHYEQYF. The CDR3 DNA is TGTGCCACCAGCGAAAGCGGGGGCCACTACGAGCAGTACTTC.

CDR3 DNA sequence: TGTGCCAGCACCCAGTCGACAGCTGGGGCCAACGTCCTGACTTTC. Its protein product is CASTQSTAGANVLTF. V usage is TRBV27 and J usage is TRBJ2-6; D possibly corresponds to TRBD1 (5 bases). V lost 7 bases, J lost 2 bases, and 12 bases lay in between. Germline V gene sequence: CDR1 MNHEY, CDR2 SMNVEV (reference sequence). The CDR3 has 15 amino acids.

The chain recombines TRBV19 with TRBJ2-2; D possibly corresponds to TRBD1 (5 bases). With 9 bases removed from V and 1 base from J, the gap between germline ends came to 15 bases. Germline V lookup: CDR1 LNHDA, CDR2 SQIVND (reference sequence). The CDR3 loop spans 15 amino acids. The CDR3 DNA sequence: TGTGCCAGCAGGGTAGTGGGAAAGAACACCGGGGAGCTGTTTTTT. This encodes CASRVVGKNTGELFF.

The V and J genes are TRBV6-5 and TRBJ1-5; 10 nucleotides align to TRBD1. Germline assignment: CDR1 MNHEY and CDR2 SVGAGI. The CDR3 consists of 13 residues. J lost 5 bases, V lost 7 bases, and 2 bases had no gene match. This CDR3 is CASIGQGDQPQHF. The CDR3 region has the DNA TGTGCCAGCATAGGACAGGGGGATCAGCCCCAGCATTTT.

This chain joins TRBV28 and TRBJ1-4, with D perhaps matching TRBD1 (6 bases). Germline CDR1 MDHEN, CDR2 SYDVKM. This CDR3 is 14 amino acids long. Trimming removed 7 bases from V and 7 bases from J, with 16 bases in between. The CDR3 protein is CASTVRGYSEKLFF. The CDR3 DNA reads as TGTGCCAGCACTGTTAGGGGGTATTCTGAAAAACTGTTTTTT.

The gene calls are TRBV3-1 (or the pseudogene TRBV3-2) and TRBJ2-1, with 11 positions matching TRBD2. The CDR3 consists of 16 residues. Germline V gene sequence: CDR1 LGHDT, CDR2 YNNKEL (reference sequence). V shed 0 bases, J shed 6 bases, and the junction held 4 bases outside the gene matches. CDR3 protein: CASSQELGTSGNEQFF. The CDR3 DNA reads TGTGCCAGCAGCCAAGAACTCGGGACTAGCGGCAATGAGCAGTTCTTC.

The CDR3 DNA sequence: TGCGCCAGCAGCTTGGCGGGAGGTCGCTACAATGAGCAGTTCTTC. Protein: CASSLAGGRYNEQFF. The rearrangement joins TRBV5-1 to TRBJ2-1; 7 nucleotides agree with TRBD2. The J segment lost 3 bases and the V segment lost 0 bases, leaving 3 bases of the junction unmatched. CDR1 is SGHRS and CDR2 is YFSETQ in the germline V gene. The CDR3 is made up of 15 amino acids.

In nucleotides, the CDR3 is TGTGCCAGCAGCCAACTAGCGGGCACAGATACGCAGTATTTT. Amino acids: CASSQLAGTDTQYF. V is TRBV3-1 (or the pseudogene TRBV3-2) and J is TRBJ2-3, with 7 bases lining up with TRBD2. The J segment lost 1 base and the V segment lost 2 bases, leaving 0 bases of the junction unmatched. Germline CDR1 is LGHDT and CDR2 is YNNKEL (reference sequence). The CDR3 is 14 residues long.

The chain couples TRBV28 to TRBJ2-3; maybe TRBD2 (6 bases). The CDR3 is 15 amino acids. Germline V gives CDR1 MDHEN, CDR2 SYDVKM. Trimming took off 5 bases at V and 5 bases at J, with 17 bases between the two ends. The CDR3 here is CASSNTGTGGDTQYF. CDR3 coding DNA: TGTGCCAGCAGTAACACCGGGACCGGGGGAGATACGCAGTATTTT. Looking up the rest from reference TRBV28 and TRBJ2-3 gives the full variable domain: DVKVTQSSRYLVKRTGEKVFLECVQDMDHENMFWYRQDPGLGLRLIYFSYDVKMKEKGDIPEGYSVSREKKERFSLILESASTNQTSMYLCASSNTGTGGDTQYFGPGTRLTVL.

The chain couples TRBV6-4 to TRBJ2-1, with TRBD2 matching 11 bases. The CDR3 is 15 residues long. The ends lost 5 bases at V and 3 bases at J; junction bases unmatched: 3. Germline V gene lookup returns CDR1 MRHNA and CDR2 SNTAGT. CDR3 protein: CASSPGTSGYNEQFF. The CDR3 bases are TGTGCCAGCAGTCCCGGGACTAGCGGCTACAATGAGCAGTTCTTC.

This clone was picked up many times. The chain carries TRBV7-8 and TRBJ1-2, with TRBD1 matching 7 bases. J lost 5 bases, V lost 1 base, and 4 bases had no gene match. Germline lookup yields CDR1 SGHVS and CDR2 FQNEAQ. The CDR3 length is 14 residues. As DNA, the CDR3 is TGTGCCAGCAGCTTAGACGGGACAGATTATGGCTACACCTTC. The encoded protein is CASSLDGTDYGYTF.

The DNA for the CDR3 is TGTGCCAGCAGTTATGGGACAGACAATGAGCAGTTCTTC. It codes for CASSYGTDNEQFF. The chain has TRBV6-5 and TRBJ2-1, with 7 bases identical to TRBD1. Germline lookup yields CDR1 MNHEY and CDR2 SVGAGI. The CDR3 sequence is 13 residues long. Losses at the gene ends were 3 bases for V and 5 bases for J; bases not matched to a gene: 1.

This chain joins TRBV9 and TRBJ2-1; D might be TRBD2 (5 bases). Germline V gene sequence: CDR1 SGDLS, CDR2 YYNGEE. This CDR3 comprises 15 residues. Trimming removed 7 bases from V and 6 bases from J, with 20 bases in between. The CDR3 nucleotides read TGTGCCAGCGCTACACCAGAACTAGTTCTCAATGAGCAGTTCTTC. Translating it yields CASATPELVLNEQFF.

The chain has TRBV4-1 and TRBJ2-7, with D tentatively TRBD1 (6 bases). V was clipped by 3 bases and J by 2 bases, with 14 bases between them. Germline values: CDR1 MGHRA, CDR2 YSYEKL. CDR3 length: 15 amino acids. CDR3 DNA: TGCGCCAGCAGCCAGTTTGGGGGCGGTACCTACGAGCAGTACTTC. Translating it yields CASSQFGGGTYEQYF.